The sequence of this T cell receptor (beta chain) was determined in a study of blood T cell repertoires in COVID-19. About the research overall: Acute-phase and convalescent COVID-19 samples originated in the United States, Italy and Spain. Sources were T cells, B-cell-depleted T cells, or PBMCs; the material itself was cDNA or gDNA.

Authors' analysis steps: The authors estimated nucleated cell counts from reference gene primer amplification. Generated by immunoSEQ multiplex PCR, the TCRdb table keeps only in-frame clones and is missing some. That table supplies the V and J calls and clone size; D and trimming were determined from the DNA. The sample records about 71,000 clones, more than 75% being singletons. In germline, CDR1 is MRHNA, CDR2 SNTAGT. J lost 4 bases, V lost 4 bases, and 6 bases had no gene match. There are 15 residues in the CDR3. Sample: peripheral blood. The TCR was taken from an elderly woman with active or convalescent COVID-19. The chain couples TRBV6-4 to TRBJ2-3; 9 bases fit TRBD2. The CDR3 loop reads CASSGEAGGPDTQYF. CDR3 in DNA: TGTGCCAGCAGTGGTGAGGCGGGGGGGCCAGATACGCAGTATTTT.